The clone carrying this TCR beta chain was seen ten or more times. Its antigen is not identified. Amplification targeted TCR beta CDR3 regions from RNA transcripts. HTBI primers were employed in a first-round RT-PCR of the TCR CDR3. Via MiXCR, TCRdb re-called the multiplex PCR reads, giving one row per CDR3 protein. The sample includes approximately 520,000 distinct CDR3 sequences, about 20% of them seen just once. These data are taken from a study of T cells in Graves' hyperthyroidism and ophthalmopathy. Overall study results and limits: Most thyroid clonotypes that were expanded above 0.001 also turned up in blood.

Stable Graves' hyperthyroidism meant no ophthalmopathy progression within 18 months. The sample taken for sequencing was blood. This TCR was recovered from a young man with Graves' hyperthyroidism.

The CDR3, as DNA: TGTGCCACCTTCACAGGGGATGGCTACACCTTC. Protein sequence: CATFTGDGYTF. The chain couples TRBV2 to TRBJ1-2, with 7 bases aligning to TRBD1. Per the germline V gene, CDR1 is SNHLY and CDR2 is FYNNEI. With V trimmed by 10 bases and J by 6 bases, 5 bases remained unmatched. The CDR3 is 11 residues long.